The next 19 T cell receptor beta chains were all read from a single sample in a study of OX40 agonist ivuxolimab in advanced cancers. The library was obtained by the immunoSEQ multiplex PCR assay. The clones in this table, taken by TCRdb from immuneACCESS, are in-frame only. Not every clone is retained; where verified, under half of the shortfall comes from an unresolved V gene, and the cause of the rest is unknown. The sample contains more than 65,000 clones, 80% to 90% of them found a single time. The ten largest clones add up to over 0.95% of the sample. This specimen consisted of CD4+ or CD8+ T cells sorted from blood, obtained in a trial of the OX40 agonist ivuxolimab. The receptors derive from an adult with an advanced solid tumor such as melanoma, head and neck, liver or kidney cancer.

V usage is TRBV7-8 and J usage is TRBJ1-1; the D gene is possibly TRBD1 (5 bases). The CDR3 totals 15 residues. Germline CDR1 SGHVS, CDR2 FQNEAQ. V was clipped by 1 base and J by 4 bases, with 13 bases between them. In nucleotides, the CDR3 is TGTGCCAGCAGCTTAGTCGGGGGTTCGAGCACTGAAGCTTTCTTT. Amino acid sequence: CASSLVGGSSTEAFF. Complete variable domain (other parts from reference TRBV7-8 and TRBJ1-1): GAGVSQSPRYKVAKRGQDVALRCDPISGHVSLFWYQQALGQGPEFLTYFQNEAQLDKSGLPSDRFFAERPEGSVSTLKIQRTQQEDSAVYLCASSLVGGSSTEAFFGQGTRLTVV.

The V gene is TRBV25-1, the J gene TRBJ1-3; D not certain. V was shortened by 4 bases and J by 3 bases, with 7 bases between the two germline ends. This CDR3 region has 13 residues. Germline V lookup: CDR1 MGHDK, CDR2 SYGVNS. CDR3 sequence reads: CASSAVFGNTIYF. As DNA, the CDR3 is TGTGCCAGCAGTGCGGTATTTGGAAACACCATATATTTT.

The rearrangement uses TRBV11-2 and TRBJ1-2; TRBD1 is a possible D gene (6 bases). The CDR3 has 14 residues. The V gene lost 1 base and the J gene lost 5 bases, with 11 bases spanning the gap. CDR1 is SGHAT, CDR2 FQNNGV, per germline. The CDR3 loop is CASSLAGATYGYTF. DNA for the CDR3: TGTGCCAGCAGCTTAGCAGGGGCGACGTATGGCTACACCTTC.

V usage is TRBV5-4 and J usage is TRBJ2-3; 7 bases are shared with TRBD2. CDR1 is SGHNT and CDR2 is YYREEE in the germline V gene (reference sequence). The trim removed 4 bases at V and 0 bases at J, leaving 11 bases unmatched. This CDR3 is 17 amino acids long. CDR3 sequence (DNA): TGTGCCAGCAGCACCAGCGGGGCGGGAGCTAGCACAGATACGCAGTATTTT. Protein sequence: CASSTSGAGASTDTQYF.

The chain employs TRBV10-3 and TRBJ1-1, with D perhaps matching TRBD1 (5 bases). Trimming pared 6 bases from V and 0 bases from J, leaving 8 bases between. This CDR3 is built from 13 residues. Per the germline V gene, CDR1 is ENHRY and CDR2 is SYGVKD. CDR3 bases: TGTGCCATCAGGATCAGGGTGAACACTGAAGCTTTCTTT. The encoded protein is CAIRIRVNTEAFF.

V gene TRBV4-3 combines with J gene TRBJ2-7, with TRBD2 identical over 7 bases. Trimming removed 3 bases from V and 4 bases from J; junction bases left unmatched: 12. In germline, CDR1 is LGHNA, CDR2 YSLEER. The CDR3 runs to 16 residues. In DNA, the CDR3 is TGCGCCAGCAGCCAGGGAGCTTGGGGAGGGCAGTACGAGCAGTACTTC. This gives the protein CASSQGAWGGQYEQYF.

This clone appeared a few times. The V gene is TRBV7-8, the J gene TRBJ1-3; D unresolved. The CDR3 is 18 amino acids. CDR1 and CDR2 (germline): SGHVS, FQNEAQ. V lost 1 base to trimming and J lost 0 bases, with 16 bases between them. The CDR3 DNA sequence: TGTGCCAGCAGCTTAGGTCCTTGGCAGGTCTACTCTGGAAACACCATATATTTT. This codes for CASSLGPWQVYSGNTIYF.

The chain carries TRBV6-1 and TRBJ1-4; possibly TRBD1 for D (5 bases). The CDR3 sequence is 14 residues long. CDR1 and CDR2 from the germline V gene are MNHNS and SASEGT. V dropped 4 bases and J dropped 2 bases, with 8 bases sitting between them. CDR3 in DNA: TGTGCCAGCAGTGCGCGGGGCACTAATGAAAAACTGTTTTTT. Its translation is CASSARGTNEKLFF.

This sequence joins TRBV7-2 and TRBJ2-3; 8 nucleotides agree with TRBD2. The CDR3 runs 15 residues. Germline CDR1 reads SGHTA; CDR2 reads FQGNSA. J gave up 0 bases and V 5 bases, and 4 bases lay outside the gene matches. The CDR3 coding sequence is TGTGCCAGCAGCCCGGGGGGGCCCAGCACAGATACGCAGTATTTT. Its protein product is CASSPGGPSTDTQYF.

This chain joins TRBV7-2 and TRBJ1-2, with a weak D call TRBD1 (6 bases). This CDR3 has 15 residues. The V end was cut by 6 bases, the J end by 6 bases, with 20 bases between. Germline loops: CDR1 SGHTA, CDR2 FQGNSA. CDR3 nucleotides: TGTGCCAGCAGTTCTCAATGGCGGGGGGCCCATGGCTACACCTTC. Its protein product is CASSSQWRGAHGYTF.

The CDR3: CARSNRAPRGGNYGYTF. In DNA form, the CDR3 reads TGTGCCAGAAGCAACCGGGCCCCCAGGGGTGGTAACTATGGCTACACCTTC. J is TRBJ1-2 and V is TRBV5-3; the D gene is possibly TRBD1 (6 bases). TRBV5-3 is known as an ORF, though its function is uncertain. This CDR3 region has 17 residues. V was shortened by 4 bases and J by 1 base, with 20 bases between the two germline ends.

The rearrangement joins TRBV6-1 to TRBJ1-1; TRBD1 might be the D (6 bases). The V gene's germline CDR1 is MNHNS and CDR2 SASEGT. V lost 6 bases, J lost 3 bases, and 11 bases lay in between. This CDR3 comprises 13 residues. CDR3 loop: CASSLTGHTEAFF. CDR3 in DNA: TGTGCCAGCAGCCTTACAGGGCACACTGAAGCTTTCTTT.

The chain joins TRBV5-5 to TRBJ1-1, with 11 bases aligning to TRBD1. CDR1 SGHKS and CDR2 YYEKEE come from the germline V gene (reference sequence). V was clipped by 2 bases and J by 0 bases; unmatched bases: 3. The CDR3 spans 16 residues. CDR3 amino acids: CASSFGQGAMNTEAFF. CDR3 sequence (DNA): TGTGCCAGCAGCTTTGGACAGGGGGCGATGAACACTGAAGCTTTCTTT.

A few counts support this clone. This sequence joins TRBV2 and TRBJ1-2; D is unresolved. This CDR3 region has 13 residues. V was shortened by 11 bases and J by 4 bases, with 17 bases between the two germline ends. Germline CDR1 and CDR2: SNHLY and FYNNEI. The CDR3 is CAASPEKVYGYTF. The DNA for the CDR3 is TGTGCCGCATCCCCCGAGAAAGTCTATGGCTACACCTTC.

The chain employs TRBV6-5 and TRBJ1-1; D is ambiguous. The ends were cut back, 6 bases at V and 0 bases at J, with 14 bases in the middle. CDR3 length: 15 amino acids. The germline V gene encodes CDR1 MNHEY and CDR2 SVGAGI. CDR3 in amino acids: CASSLSPGVNTEAFF. Written as DNA, the CDR3 is TGTGCCAGCAGCCTATCCCCCGGGGTGAACACTGAAGCTTTCTTT.

The V gene is TRBV6-5, the J gene TRBJ1-5; D is possibly TRBD1 (6 bases). Germline V lookup: CDR1 MNHEY, CDR2 SVGAGI. CDR3 length equals 12 residues. V lost 6 bases to trimming and J lost 16 bases, with 19 bases between them. DNA of the CDR3: TGTGCCAGCAGCGAACAGACAGGCCGCCAACATTTT. Residues: CASSEQTGRQHF.

V and J are TRBV2 and TRBJ1-5; 9 nucleotides line up with TRBD1. The V gene end was trimmed by 4 bases and the J gene end by 5 bases; junction bases not matched to a gene: 3. CDR1 is SNHLY, CDR2 FYNNEI, per germline. CDR3 length: 14 residues. Here the CDR3 reads CASSGDRDYQPQHF. DNA for the CDR3: TGTGCCAGCAGTGGGGACAGGGACTATCAGCCCCAGCATTTT.

This clone has a single count. This chain links TRBV14 with TRBJ2-7; 12 bases are shared with TRBD2. The ends lost 4 bases at V and 1 base at J; junction bases unmatched: 2. The germline CDR1 and CDR2 sequences are SGHDN and FVKESK. CDR3 length: 15 residues. CDR3 protein: CASSPLAGGSYEQYF. Here the CDR3 DNA reads TGTGCCAGCAGCCCGCTAGCGGGGGGGTCCTACGAGCAGTACTTC.

V is TRBV9 and J is TRBJ2-6; D ambiguous. The V gene's germline CDR1 is SGDLS and CDR2 YYNGEE. The CDR3 length is 15 residues. V lost 1 base to trimming and J lost 0 bases, with 5 bases between them. The DNA of the CDR3 is TGTGCCAGCAGCGTACAGAGCTCTGGGGCCAACGTCCTGACTTTC. This gives the protein CASSVQSSGANVLTF. Supplemented by reference TRBV9 and TRBJ2-6, the full variable domain reads DSGVTQTPKHLITATGQRVTLRCSPRSGDLSVYWYQQSLDQGLQFLIQYYNGEERAKGNILERFSAQQFPDLHSELNLSSLELGDSALYFCASSVQSSGANVLTFGAGSRLTVL.